Listed here are 25 T cell receptor beta chains from one sample, sequenced in a study of cytomegalovirus exposure and HLA in healthy donors. Primers for the PCR totalled 60 Vbeta and 13 Jbeta. Libraries were prepared by immunoSEQ multiplex PCR; TCRdb keeps only in-frame clonotypes and omits some of them. The sample consists of around 85,000 clones, over 60% of them appearing once. Sequencing was done on a sample of PBMCs. Source of these receptors: a male donor in good health and CMV-seronegative.

The genes are TRBV5-1 and TRBJ1-2, with D possibly being TRBD1 (6 bases). Germline CDR1 reads SGHRS; CDR2 reads YFSETQ. Trimming stripped 1 base from V and 2 bases from J, with 9 bases between. The length of the CDR3 is 14 residues. CDR3 sequence (DNA): TGCGCCAGCAGCTTGTTGGGGGCCAACTATGGCTACACCTTC. It codes for CASSLLGANYGYTF.

The CDR3 loop is CASSYAEYEQYF. The CDR3, as DNA: TGTGCCAGCAGTTACGCCGAGTACGAGCAGTACTTC. V is TRBV6-6 and J is TRBJ2-7; unclear D gene. CDR3 length equals 12 residues. Germline loops: CDR1 MNHNY, CDR2 SVGAGI (reference sequence). With 2 bases removed from V and 4 bases from J, the gap between germline ends came to 6 bases.

The chain joins TRBV30 to TRBJ2-2; D gene unclear. V lost 0 bases and J lost 3, with 8 bases in between. Germline assignment: CDR1 GTSNPN and CDR2 SVGIG (reference sequence). The CDR3 extends over 14 amino acids. CDR3 nucleotides: TGTGCCTGGAGTGTACAGTGGGACACCGGGGAGCTGTTTTTT. Protein product: CAWSVQWDTGELFF. The complete variable domain, with remaining parts taken from reference TRBV30 and TRBJ2-2, reads SQTIHQWPATLVQPVGSPLSLECTVEGTSNPNLYWYRQAAGRGLQLLFYSVGIGQISSEVPQNLSASRPQDRQFILSSKKLLLSDSGFYLCAWSVQWDTGELFFGEGSRLTVL.

The CDR3 bases are TGTGCCAGCAGCTACAGGGCGTCTAGCGGGGGCCGCTACAATGAGCAGTTCTTC. This codes for CASSYRASSGGRYNEQFF. The V gene is TRBV13, the J gene TRBJ2-1; 10 bases align to TRBD2. Germline CDR1 and CDR2: PRHDT and FYEKMQ (reference sequence). The trim removed 4 bases at V and 3 bases at J, leaving 12 bases unmatched. The CDR3 runs 18 residues.

The rearrangement links TRBV9 to TRBJ1-2, with TRBD1 matching 8 bases. Germline V CDR1 and CDR2: SGDLS, YYNGEE. With V trimmed by 4 bases and J by 6 bases, 11 bases remained unmatched. The CDR3 spans 15 residues. The CDR3 DNA is TGTGCCAGCAGCAACCTTAGGACAGGGACTCATGGCTACACCTTC. It translates to CASSNLRTGTHGYTF. Based on the CDR3 plus reference TRBV9 and TRBJ1-2, the full variable domain is DSGVTQTPKHLITATGQRVTLRCSPRSGDLSVYWYQQSLDQGLQFLIQYYNGEERAKGNILERFSAQQFPDLHSELNLSSLELGDSALYFCASSNLRTGTHGYTFGSGTRLTVV.

The rearrangement links TRBV4-1 to TRBJ1-1; D gene ambiguous. The length of the CDR3 is 11 residues. V lost 0 bases, J lost 10 bases, and 6 bases lay in between. Germline V lookup: CDR1 MGHRA, CDR2 YSYEKL. CDR3 bases: TGCGCCAGCAGCCAAGAGTCTGTAGCTTTCTTT. It is translated as CASSQESVAFF.

This clone has only one observation. The chain has TRBV27 and TRBJ2-3; 9 nucleotides align to TRBD1. V was pared by 7 bases and J by 4 bases, with 9 bases of the junction left unmatched. Germline values: CDR1 MNHEY, CDR2 SMNVEV (reference sequence). The CDR3 spans 15 residues. The CDR3 DNA reads as TGTGCCAGCACCTCTCTACAGGGGGCCTCAGATACGCAGTATTTT. Residues: CASTSLQGASDTQYF.

The chain joins TRBV5-1 to TRBJ2-3; 7 nucleotides match TRBD1. V lost 0 bases to trimming and J lost 10 bases; unmatched junction nucleotides: 14. There are 16 residues in the CDR3. Germline values: CDR1 SGHRS, CDR2 YFSETQ. The chain's CDR3 is CASSLAGKGGSDPQYF. The CDR3 DNA sequence: TGCGCCAGCAGCTTGGCCGGAAAAGGGGGCTCCGACCCGCAGTATTTT.

The V gene is TRBV19, the J gene TRBJ2-7, with TRBD1 identical over 7 bases. The J segment lost 3 bases and the V segment lost 9 bases, leaving 5 bases of the junction unmatched. CDR3 size: 12 residues. CDR1 and CDR2 from the germline V gene are LNHDA and SQIVND (reference sequence). The CDR3: CASRGGGYEQYF. The CDR3 coding sequence is TGTGCCAGCAGAGGGGGCGGCTACGAGCAGTACTTC. Full variable domain (remainder filled in from reference TRBV19 and TRBJ2-7): DGGITQSPKYLFRKEGQNVTLSCEQNLNHDAMYWYRQDPGQGLRLIYYSQIVNDFQKGDIAEGYSVSREKKESFPLTVTSAQKNPTAFYLCASRGGGYEQYFGPGTRLTVT.

CDR3: CASSRTAHSNQPQHF. The DNA of the CDR3 is TGTGCCAGCAGCCGGACAGCTCATAGCAATCAGCCCCAGCATTTT. The rearrangement links TRBV6-5 to TRBJ1-5; tentatively, D is TRBD1 (6 bases). V lost 6 bases, J lost 0 bases, and 12 bases lay in between. The length of the CDR3 is 15 residues. Per germline, CDR1 MNHEY and CDR2 SVGAGI.

The CDR3 coding sequence is TGTGCCACCAGCAGAGATTTGGGACGGGAGCGAAAAGCTTTCTTT. It yields the protein CATSRDLGRERKAFF. The chain employs TRBV15 and TRBJ1-1; D possibly corresponds to TRBD1 (5 bases). CDR3 length: 15 residues. V was cut by 0 bases and J by 9 bases, with 17 bases left in between. Looked up from germline, CDR1 is LNHNV and CDR2 is YYDKDF (reference sequence). The full variable domain, its missing parts supplied by reference TRBV15 and TRBJ1-1, is DAMVIQNPRYQVTQFGKPVTLSCSQTLNHNVMYWYQQKSSQAPKLLFHYYDKDFNNEADTPDNFQSRRPNTSFCFLDIRSPGLGDTAMYLCATSRDLGRERKAFFGQGTRLTVV.

In its sample, this clone was seen a few times. V is TRBV5-5 and J is TRBJ1-5, with TRBD1 as a possible D gene (6 bases). The CDR3 has 16 amino acids. Germline V CDR1 and CDR2: SGHKS, YYEKEE (reference sequence). Trimming took 0 bases from V and 2 from J, leaving 12 bases between them. CDR3 sequence: CASSLALQGGNQPQHF. As DNA, the CDR3 is TGTGCCAGCAGCTTGGCTCTACAGGGAGGCAATCAGCCCCAGCATTTT.

This clone was picked up a small number of times. The chain employs TRBV4-2 and TRBJ2-5; 13 positions agree with TRBD2. J was trimmed by 7 bases and V by 0 bases; bases with no gene match: 5. The CDR3 is made up of 16 amino acids. Per the germline V gene, CDR1 is LGHNA and CDR2 is YNFKEQ. The CDR3 region is CASSQDTSGGGTTQYF. In DNA, the CDR3 is TGTGCCAGCAGCCAAGATACTAGCGGGGGGGGGACGACCCAGTACTTC.

The V and J genes are TRBV28 and TRBJ1-1, with 7 bases that match TRBD1. CDR1 and CDR2 from the germline V gene are MDHEN and SYDVKM. V shed 4 bases and J 0 bases; nucleotides not matched to a gene: 8. The CDR3 spans 16 residues. CDR3 loop: CASSSYRGGVNTEAFF. CDR3 DNA sequence: TGTGCCAGCAGTTCTTACAGGGGTGGAGTGAACACTGAAGCTTTCTTT. Full variable domain (outside the CDR3, taken from reference TRBV28 and TRBJ1-1): DVKVTQSSRYLVKRTGEKVFLECVQDMDHENMFWYRQDPGLGLRLIYFSYDVKMKEKGDIPEGYSVSREKKERFSLILESASTNQTSMYLCASSSYRGGVNTEAFFGQGTRLTVV.

This sequence joins TRBV5-8 and TRBJ1-1, with a tentative D call TRBD1 (6 bases). Trimming left V 3 bases short and J 4 bases short, with 16 bases between. Germline V gene lookup returns CDR1 SGHTS and CDR2 YDEGEE. The CDR3 contains 15 residues. CDR3 DNA sequence: TGTGCCAGCAGCTCCCAAACAGGGCTAGGCACTGAAGCTTTCTTT. It is translated as CASSSQTGLGTEAFF. The full variable domain, in which reference TRBV5-8 and TRBJ1-1 provide the parts outside the CDR3, is EAGVTQSPTHLIKTRGQQATLRCSPISGHTSVYWYQQALGLGLQFLLWYDEGEERNRGNFPPRFSGRQFPNYSSELNVNALELEDSALYLCASSSQTGLGTEAFFGQGTRLTVV.

J is TRBJ2-3 and V is TRBV18; TRBD1 is a possible D gene (6 bases). Germline-derived CDR1 and CDR2 are KGHSH and LQKENI. The CDR3 runs 16 residues. Trimming shortened V by 1 base and J by 5 bases, and 16 bases separated the two germline ends. The CDR3 DNA reads as TGTGCCAGCTCACCACTAAGTGAGCGAGGGGGAGATACGCAGTATTTT. Translating it yields CASSPLSERGGDTQYF.

This chain connects TRBV4-2 to TRBJ2-1; 11 nucleotides match TRBD2. The CDR3 is made up of 16 amino acids. V lost 2 bases and J lost 9; bases outside the gene matches: 9. The V gene's germline CDR1 is LGHNA and CDR2 YNFKEQ. The DNA of the CDR3 is TGTGCCAGCAGCCAACTTACTAGCGGGGGCCAAATTGAGCAGTTCTTC. It specifies CASSQLTSGGQIEQFF.

V is TRBV4-2 and J is TRBJ1-2; D possibly corresponds to TRBD1 (6 bases). Germline loops: CDR1 LGHNA, CDR2 YNFKEQ. The CDR3 is 17 amino acids. Trimming pared 2 bases from V and 4 bases from J, leaving 20 bases between. The CDR3 DNA follows: TGTGCCAGCAGCCAATCACGGCAGGGGTCTTCTGGCTATGGCTACACCTTC. As protein: CASSQSRQGSSGYGYTF.

The chain uses TRBV11-3 and TRBJ2-5, with D possibly being TRBD2 (6 bases). Germline loops: CDR1 SGHNT, CDR2 YENEEA. Trimming cost V 5 bases and J 2 bases, with 15 bases left between them. The CDR3 runs 15 residues. DNA of the CDR3: TGTGCCAGCAGCCCAGGAGGGGCCTCTCAAGAGACCCAGTACTTC. It specifies CASSPGGASQETQYF.

The chain employs TRBV6-6 and TRBJ1-5, with a possible D match to TRBD1 (5 bases). Germline lookup yields CDR1 MNHNY and CDR2 SVGAGI (reference sequence). The ends were cut back, 3 bases at V and 6 bases at J, with 9 bases in the middle. This CDR3 contains 13 residues. Here the CDR3 reads CASSYQGSQPQHF. CDR3 DNA: TGTGCCAGCAGTTATCAGGGTAGTCAGCCCCAGCATTTT.

The chain employs TRBV19 and TRBJ2-7; 7 bases fit TRBD1. V lost 4 bases and J lost 0; bases outside the gene matches: 6. Germline V gene lookup returns CDR1 LNHDA and CDR2 SQIVND (reference sequence). The CDR3 length is 15 residues. The CDR3: CASSTEGAPSYEQYF. Here the CDR3 DNA reads TGTGCCAGTAGTACCGAGGGGGCCCCCTCCTACGAGCAGTACTTC.

The chain joins TRBV2 to TRBJ1-2; 7 bases fit TRBD1. The CDR3 extends over 16 amino acids. Trimming removed 6 bases from V and 5 bases from J; junction bases left unmatched: 15. Per germline, CDR1 SNHLY and CDR2 FYNNEI. The CDR3: CASRDRTVGQAYGYTF. CDR3 DNA: TGTGCCAGCAGAGACCGCACTGTCGGACAGGCTTATGGCTACACCTTC.

This clone appeared a single time. This chain links TRBV28 with TRBJ2-7; possibly TRBD2 for D (5 bases). Trimming took 3 bases from V and 0 from J, leaving 9 bases between them. The length of the CDR3 is 14 residues. Germline V gene data show CDR1 as MDHEN and CDR2 as SYDVKM. CDR3 DNA: TGTGCCAGCAGTTTTTGGGAGAGCTCCTACGAGCAGTACTTC. It translates to CASSFWESSYEQYF.

The V and J genes are TRBV6-1 and TRBJ2-5, with 11 nucleotides matching TRBD1. The CDR3 extends over 14 amino acids. The junction had 6 bases not matched to a gene; V was cut back by 7 bases and J by 5 bases. Germline-derived CDR1 and CDR2 are MNHNS and SASEGT. CDR3 nucleotides: TGTGCCAGCATGGACAGGGGGCTGGGGGAGACCCAGTACTTC. Protein: CASMDRGLGETQYF.

The chain carries TRBV5-1 and TRBJ2-3; TRBD2 matches at 9 bases. This CDR3 has 15 amino acids. Germline V CDR1 and CDR2: SGHRS, YFSETQ. The J segment lost 1 base and the V segment lost 4 bases, leaving 4 bases of the junction unmatched. The CDR3 reads CASSTRTSGTDTQYF. For the CDR3, the DNA is TGCGCCAGCAGCACCCGGACTAGCGGCACAGATACGCAGTATTTT.